These 6 T cell receptor beta chains originate from one sample sequenced in a study of CD8 T cells in ankylosing spondylitis. Via MiXCR, TCRdb re-called the 5' RACE reads, giving one row per CDR3 protein. The profile shows about 90,000 distinct CDR3 sequences, around 25% of them singletons. Sequenced: blood, either unsorted or a sorted T cell fraction (not recorded which). Receptors were obtained from a male donor with ankylosing spondylitis or in good health (not recorded which).

This sequence joins TRBV5-1 and TRBJ1-1, with a tentative D call TRBD1 (6 bases). Trimming pared 4 bases from V and 10 bases from J, leaving 20 bases between. The CDR3 runs to 14 residues. In germline, CDR1 is SGHRS, CDR2 YFSETQ. CDR3 bases: TGCGCCAGCAGCCCGGGGGACACCTCCGCTGGAGCTTTCTTT. Translated, it gives CASSPGDTSAGAFF.

This clonotype has more than one count but fewer than ten. This chain connects TRBV10-3 to TRBJ1-1, with 7 positions matching TRBD1. This CDR3 spans 15 amino acids. Unmatched junction bases numbered 13, after V lost 6 bases and J lost 6 bases. Germline assignment: CDR1 ENHRY and CDR2 SYGVKD. CDR3 sequence: CAISPTLQGWAEAFF. In nucleotides, the CDR3 is TGTGCCATCAGCCCAACACTACAGGGGTGGGCTGAAGCTTTCTTT.

The chain employs TRBV11-2 and TRBJ2-3; TRBD2 might be the D (5 bases). Germline-derived CDR1 and CDR2 are SGHAT and FQNNGV. The CDR3 consists of 14 residues. Between the trimmed V and J ends, which lost 0 bases and 3 bases, there was a span of 7 bases. The CDR3 DNA reads as TGTGCCAGCAGCTTAGATGGAGGTACAGATACGCAGTATTTT. This gives the protein CASSLDGGTDTQYF.

This chain links TRBV12-3 or TRBV12-4 with TRBJ2-2; D possibly uses TRBD1 or TRBD2 (5 bases each). The CDR3 is 15 residues long. V was cut by 4 bases and J by 2 bases, with 11 bases left in between. The CDR3 DNA reads as TGTGCCAGCAGTTCCCTGGGACCTAACACCGGGGAGCTGTTTTTT. Protein sequence: CASSSLGPNTGELFF.

This clonotype was detected a few times. This sequence joins TRBV5-1 and TRBJ2-7, with 10 bases that match TRBD2. V was clipped by 2 bases and J by 4 bases; unmatched bases: 3. The CDR3 totals 14 residues. Germline values: CDR1 SGHRS, CDR2 YFSETQ. The CDR3 coding sequence is TGCGCCAGCAGCTTCAGCGGGAGGGCTTACGAGCAGTACTTC. This encodes CASSFSGRAYEQYF.

The rearrangement links TRBV10-3 to TRBJ1-2; no definite D call. CDR1 and CDR2 (germline): ENHRY, SYGVKD. There are 14 residues in the CDR3. Between the trimmed V and J ends, which lost 5 bases and 4 bases, there was a span of 14 bases. The CDR3 DNA is TGTGCCATCAGTCCGCAGTCACTCTCCTATGGCTACACCTTC. Translated, it gives CAISPQSLSYGYTF.